A single sample is the source of the 26 T cell receptor beta chains below, sequenced in a study of T-cell memory formation after mild COVID-19 (dated by TCRdb to the early 2020s). The library was made by 5' RACE. TCRdb names Illumina NovaSeq 6000 as the instrument used. TCRdb reprocessing: public reads trimmed at Q25 with fastp, clones called with MiXCR, in-frame beta chains kept. One record per CDR3 amino acid sequence lists the most common genes and DNA. Present in this sample are about 44,000 distinct CDR3 sequences, roughly 8% of which were seen just once. The top ten hold about 1.4% of the sample. The material sequenced was PBMCs or a T cell subset sorted from them (not recorded which). The receptors were gathered from a man between 18 and 29 years old who had mild COVID-19 (a few samples of this study predate the infection). The sample titles of this study are shuffled in the database, so cell type and time point are left out; the donor was told from shared clones.

V is TRBV7-8 and J is TRBJ1-1; no clear D gene. The CDR3 has 13 amino acids. Germline V gives CDR1 SGHVS, CDR2 FQNEAQ. V was pared by 6 bases and J by 1 base, with 9 bases between. The CDR3 sequence is CASRFLGNTEAFF. Here the CDR3 DNA reads TGTGCCAGCAGATTTTTGGGGAACACTGAAGCTTTCTTT.

This clonotype was found a few times. The rearrangement links TRBV30 to TRBJ2-5, with a tentative D call TRBD2 (5 bases). The CDR3 totals 13 residues. The V gene's germline CDR1 is GTSNPN and CDR2 SVGIG (reference sequence). V was pared by 3 bases and J by 2 bases, with 10 bases between. DNA for the CDR3: TGTGCCTGGAGGGAGGAGGCGCAAGAGACCCAGTACTTC. It is translated as CAWREEAQETQYF.

In this sample, this clonotype turned up a few times. This chain joins TRBV7-2 and TRBJ2-1; 7 bases are a match to TRBD1. Looked up from germline, CDR1 is SGHTA and CDR2 is FQGNSA. This CDR3 spans 15 amino acids. Unmatched junction bases numbered 9, after V lost 6 bases and J lost 4 bases. The CDR3, as DNA: TGTGCCAGCAGAATAACCGGGACAGATTACAATGAGCAGTTCTTC. It translates to CASRITGTDYNEQFF.

There are many counts of this clonotype. V is TRBV7-3 and J is TRBJ2-1; 7 nucleotides agree with TRBD2. The germline V gene encodes CDR1 SGHTA and CDR2 FQGTGA. V shed 2 bases and J 6 bases; nucleotides not matched to a gene: 4. CDR3 length: 14 residues. The CDR3 DNA is TGTGCCAGCAGCTTACTAGCGGCGAGCAATGAGCAGTTCTTC. It translates to CASSLLAASNEQFF.

This clonotype was seen repeatedly, ten times or more. This chain uses TRBV5-1 with TRBJ2-1; tentatively, D is TRBD2 (5 bases). Germline-derived CDR1 and CDR2 are SGHRS and YFSETQ. The germline V and J ends were trimmed by 2 bases and 2 bases, with 8 bases remaining between them. The length of the CDR3 is 14 residues. CDR3 sequence reads: CASSFGETYNEQFF. Written as DNA, the CDR3 is TGCGCCAGCAGCTTTGGGGAGACCTACAATGAGCAGTTCTTC. Using reference TRBV5-1 and TRBJ2-1 for the parts outside the CDR3, the full variable domain is KAGVTQTPRYLIKTRGQQVTLSCSPISGHRSVSWYQQTPGQGLQFLFEYFSETQRNKGNFPGRFSGRQFSNSRSEMNVSTLELGDSALYLCASSFGETYNEQFFGPGTRLTVL.

This clonotype was recorded a few times. The chain joins TRBV4-2 to TRBJ2-5, with a possible D match to TRBD1 (5 bases). This CDR3 spans 15 amino acids. Trimming took 0 bases from V and 3 from J, leaving 11 bases between them. Per germline, CDR1 LGHNA and CDR2 YNFKEQ. The CDR3 nucleotides are TGTGCCAGCAGCCAAGATAATCGCAGGGAAGAGACCCAGTACTTC. Protein product: CASSQDNRREETQYF.

The chain carries TRBV10-3 and TRBJ1-1, with 10 bases matching TRBD1. CDR3 length: 19 residues. CDR1 is ENHRY and CDR2 is SYGVKD in the germline V gene. V was clipped by 6 bases and J by 4 bases; unmatched bases: 20. In DNA, the CDR3 is TGTGCCATCAGAACCGGGACAGGGGCCAACTTTCCGGGCGGCACTGAAGCTTTCTTT. The encoded protein is CAIRTGTGANFPGGTEAFF.

This clonotype turned up a few times. The V gene is TRBV12-5, the J gene TRBJ2-3; D might be TRBD1 (5 bases). V lost 3 bases and J 1 base, leaving 5 bases between the germline ends. Germline CDR1 LGHNT, CDR2 FRNRAP. CDR3 length: 13 amino acids. The CDR3 DNA sequence: TGTGCTAGTGGTTTAGGGGGCACAGATACGCAGTATTTT. As protein: CASGLGGTDTQYF. Looking up the rest from reference TRBV12-5 and TRBJ2-3 gives the full variable domain: DARVTQTPRHKVTEMGQEVTMRCQPILGHNTVFWYRQTMMQGLELLAYFRNRAPLDDSGMPKDRFSAEMPDATLATLKIQPSEPRDSAVYFCASGLGGTDTQYFGPGTRLTVL.

This clonotype was recorded many times. This chain links TRBV5-1 with TRBJ2-3; D is undetermined. CDR1 and CDR2 from the germline V gene are SGHRS and YFSETQ. V lost 0 bases to trimming and J lost 2 bases, with 10 bases between them. The CDR3 has 15 residues. The CDR3, as DNA: TGCGCCAGCAGCTTGGCCTTGGACCCCACAGATACGCAGTATTTT. Protein sequence: CASSLALDPTDTQYF.

This rearrangement joins TRBV5-1 to TRBJ2-7; possible D gene TRBD1, 6 bases. Germline assignment: CDR1 SGHRS and CDR2 YFSETQ. V was clipped by 4 bases and J by 5 bases, with 16 bases between them. This CDR3 region has 14 residues. The CDR3 spells CASSPGPQGHEQYV. The CDR3 bases are TGCGCCAGCAGCCCGGGACCACAGGGCCACGAGCAGTACGTC.

This clonotype has at least ten counts. V gene TRBV12-3 or TRBV12-4 combines with J gene TRBJ1-2; no clear D gene. The CDR3 extends over 13 amino acids. Deletions cut 5 bases from V and 7 bases from J, with 14 bases between. The CDR3 loop reads CASSGVQAAGYTF. In nucleotides, the CDR3 is TGTGCCAGCAGTGGGGTCCAGGCAGCTGGCTACACCTTC.

V is TRBV5-1 and J is TRBJ1-5; tentatively, D is TRBD1 (5 bases). CDR3 length: 15 amino acids. From germline, CDR1 is SGHRS and CDR2 YFSETQ. V gave up 1 base and J gave up 6 bases, with 14 bases separating them. CDR3 protein: CASSLLGTKGQPQHF. The CDR3 DNA reads TGCGCCAGCAGCTTGCTCGGGACCAAGGGTCAGCCCCAGCATTTT.

This clonotype was recorded a few times. This chain links TRBV6-2 or TRBV6-3 with TRBJ2-3; D is perhaps TRBD2 (7 bases). Germline-derived CDR1 and CDR2 are MNHEY and SVGEGT. The CDR3 contains 19 residues. The germline V and J ends were trimmed by 4 bases and 1 base, with 24 bases remaining between them. The CDR3 loop is CASSFTATIRGAGTDTQYF. The CDR3 DNA follows: TGTGCCAGCAGTTTTACTGCCACGATTCGGGGGGCCGGCACAGATACGCAGTATTTT.

The sample holds a few counts of this clonotype. This chain joins TRBV6-5 and TRBJ1-3; TRBD1 might be the D (6 bases). The CDR3 is 11 amino acids. CDR1 MNHEY and CDR2 SVGAGI come from the germline V gene. V was trimmed by 8 bases and J by 4 bases, leaving 6 bases between them. The CDR3 is CASQGGNTIYF. The CDR3, as DNA: TGTGCCAGCCAGGGGGGAAACACCATATATTTT.

This clonotype showed up just a few times. The chain links TRBV14 to TRBJ2-1; TRBD2 aligns across 12 bases. Losses at the gene ends were 1 base for V and 9 bases for J; bases not matched to a gene: 4. In germline, CDR1 is SGHDN, CDR2 FVKESK. CDR3 size: 15 residues. The CDR3 coding sequence is TGTGCCAGCAGCCAAGGATGGACTAGCGGGGCTGAGCAGTTCTTC. Translating it yields CASSQGWTSGAEQFF. Variable domain in full (rest from reference TRBV14 and TRBJ2-1): EAGVTQFPSHSVIEKGQTVTLRCDPISGHDNLYWYRRVMGKEIKFLLHFVKESKQDESGMPNNRFLAERTGGTYSTLKVQPAELEDSGVYFCASSQGWTSGAEQFFGPGTRLTVL.

The V gene is TRBV6-4, the J gene TRBJ2-3; 8 positions match TRBD2. V gave up 3 bases and J gave up 4 bases; unmatched junction bases: 6. The CDR3 consists of 15 residues. Germline-derived CDR1 and CDR2 are MRHNA and SNTAGT. The CDR3 region has the DNA TGTGCCAGCAGTGAAACCGGGGGGGCCGCAGATACGCAGTATTTT. Amino acid sequence: CASSETGGAADTQYF.

V usage is TRBV6-2 or TRBV6-3 and J usage is TRBJ1-5; D possibly corresponds to TRBD1 (6 bases). CDR1 and CDR2 from the germline V gene are MNHEY and SVGEGT. The CDR3 has 14 residues. V lost 7 bases and J 3 bases, leaving 13 bases between the germline ends. In DNA form, the CDR3 reads TGTGCCAGCACACCGGGGGCCTCCAATCAGCCCCAGCATTTT. Residues: CASTPGASNQPQHF.

This clonotype was recorded a few times. The rearrangement links TRBV5-5 to TRBJ1-2; D gene uncertain. The CDR3 is 13 residues long. V was trimmed by 1 base and J by 7 bases, leaving 11 bases between them. Germline V gene data show CDR1 as SGHKS and CDR2 as YYEKEE (reference sequence). Here the CDR3 DNA reads TGTGCCAGCAGCTTGTCCGGACTAACTGGCTACACCTTC. Residues: CASSLSGLTGYTF.

This clonotype turned up a few times. The chain combines TRBV4-2 with TRBJ1-5; a possible D gene is TRBD1 (5 bases). The CDR3 contains 17 residues. V lost 1 base to trimming and J lost 2 bases, with 15 bases between them. The V gene's germline CDR1 is LGHNA and CDR2 YNFKEQ. The CDR3 is CASSQAMGVSGNQPQHF. The CDR3 nucleotides are TGTGCCAGCAGCCAAGCCATGGGGGTTAGTGGCAATCAGCCCCAGCATTTT.

Many counts were recorded for this clonotype. This sequence joins TRBV5-1 and TRBJ2-2, with D perhaps TRBD2 (6 bases). The germline V gene has CDR1 SGHRS and CDR2 YFSETQ. Trimming took 5 bases from V and 2 from J, leaving 13 bases between them. CDR3 length: 15 residues. CDR3: CASRLRRDNTGELFF. The CDR3 DNA reads TGCGCCAGCAGACTGCGGCGGGACAACACCGGGGAGCTGTTTTTT.

This clonotype was observed at least ten times. This chain uses TRBV11-2 with TRBJ2-3; D is undetermined. Trimming stripped 4 bases from V and 2 bases from J, with 22 bases between. There are 18 residues in the CDR3. Germline V lookup: CDR1 SGHAT, CDR2 FQNNGV. The CDR3 here is CASSSRATATLHTDTQYF. The CDR3 DNA is TGTGCCAGCAGCTCGCGTGCGACCGCTACTCTTCACACAGATACGCAGTATTTT.

This chain uses TRBV5-1 with TRBJ2-5, with 12 bases identical to TRBD2. The CDR3 totals 16 residues. V lost 4 bases and J lost 3; bases outside the gene matches: 7. Germline CDR1 and CDR2: SGHRS and YFSETQ. CDR3 region: CASSPEASGGEETQYF. The CDR3 nucleotides read TGCGCCAGCAGCCCGGAGGCTAGCGGGGGGGAAGAGACCCAGTACTTC.

This clonotype came up many times. One junction end does not reproduce the germline sequence, and a read error may be involved. The rearrangement links TRBV7-7 to TRBJ2-1; the D gene could be TRBD1 or TRBD2 (5 bases each). Germline-derived CDR1 and CDR2 are SSHAT and FNYEAQ (reference sequence). The CDR3 is made up of 14 amino acids. CDR3 region: CASSYGPVGGEQFF. CDR3 nucleotide sequence: TGTGCTAGCAGCTACGGACCCGTTGGGGGTGAGCAGTTCTTC.

The V and J genes are TRBV28 and TRBJ2-7, with 8 bases aligning to TRBD1. The ends lost 10 bases at V and 7 bases at J; junction bases unmatched: 12. The CDR3 runs 13 residues. CDR1 is MDHEN, CDR2 SYDVKM, per germline. The CDR3 reads CATNGQGVGEQYV. In DNA form, the CDR3 reads TGTGCCACCAACGGACAGGGAGTCGGAGAGCAGTACGTC.

This clonotype appeared a few times. The junction departs from germline at one end; a sequencing error may be responsible. This chain uses TRBV4-3 with TRBJ1-1; D call uncertain. Germline CDR1 reads LGHNA; CDR2 reads YSLEER. CDR3 length equals 14 residues. The CDR3 region is CASSQDTDNSEAFF. The CDR3 DNA is TGCGCCAGCAGCCAAGATACGGATAACAGTGAAGCTTTCTTT.

There are a few counts of this clonotype. This rearrangement joins TRBV5-1 to TRBJ2-3, with D hard to call. V shed 2 bases and J shed 2 bases, with 12 bases lying between them. The CDR3 is 15 amino acids. The germline gives CDR1 SGHRS, CDR2 YFSETQ. CDR3 in DNA: TGCGCCAGCAGCTTAAGCTCTAACCCCACAGATACGCAGTATTTT. Amino acids: CASSLSSNPTDTQYF.